The 9 T cell receptor beta chains below come from one sample, sequenced in a study of blood T cell repertoires in COVID-19. Produced via immunoSEQ multiplex PCR; TCRdb's table is partial and in-frame only. The sample lists around 290,000 clones, around 89% occurring once. Input material: peripheral blood. These TCRs come from a middle-aged man with acute or convalescent COVID-19.

Only one count was recorded for this clone. The genes are TRBV24-1 and TRBJ2-1; D is ambiguous. CDR1 and CDR2 (germline): KGHDR, SFDVKD. Trimming pared 4 bases from V and 7 bases from J, leaving 13 bases between. The CDR3 consists of 14 residues. CDR3 sequence: CATSDSAVINEQFF. CDR3 nucleotide sequence: TGTGCCACCAGTGACTCTGCGGTGATAAATGAGCAGTTCTTC.

This clone came up once. The gene calls are TRBV11-2 and TRBJ2-3; weak D call: TRBD2 (6 bases). CDR1 and CDR2 (germline): SGHAT, FQNNGV. The CDR3 totals 18 residues. V lost 6 bases and J 0 bases, leaving 22 bases between the germline ends. In nucleotides, the CDR3 is TGTGCCAGCAGTTCACCCCACGGGGGAAGCTCTAGCACAGATACGCAGTATTTT. Its translation: CASSSPHGGSSSTDTQYF.

The chain recombines TRBV14 with TRBJ2-6, with D unresolved. Trimming removed 0 bases from V and 4 bases from J, with 7 bases in between. CDR1 and CDR2 from the germline V gene are SGHDN and FVKESK. This CDR3 comprises 15 residues. CDR3 protein: CASSQDLGGANVLTF. The CDR3 DNA reads TGTGCCAGCAGCCAAGACCTCGGGGGGGCCAACGTCCTGACTTTC.

The J gene is TRBJ1-1, the V gene TRBV3-1 (or the pseudogene TRBV3-2); D is uncertain. Germline values: CDR1 LGHDT, CDR2 YNNKEL (reference sequence). This CDR3 region has 17 residues. V gave up 4 bases and J gave up 1 base, with 19 bases separating them. For the CDR3, the DNA is TGTGCCAGCAGCCCCGGACGAGGGAAGGCTAAGAACACTGAAGCTTTCTTT. This gives the protein CASSPGRGKAKNTEAFF.

This chain joins TRBV24-1 and TRBJ1-1; 8 bases align to TRBD1. The CDR3 runs to 13 residues. From germline, CDR1 is KGHDR and CDR2 SFDVKD. Trimming cost V 9 bases and J 1 base; bases outside gene matches: 3. CDR3 nucleotide sequence: TGTGCCACCCGACAGGGGTGGAACACTGAAGCTTTCTTT. The encoded protein is CATRQGWNTEAFF.

V is TRBV10-3 and J is TRBJ2-7; unclear D gene. The length of the CDR3 is 11 residues. Germline V gives CDR1 ENHRY, CDR2 SYGVKD. Trimming cost V 5 bases and J 5 bases, with 7 bases left between them. CDR3 sequence reads: CAISTPHEQYF. In DNA, the CDR3 is TGTGCCATCAGTACTCCGCACGAGCAGTACTTC.

This chain joins TRBV6-5 and TRBJ1-5, with D uncertain. Looked up from germline, CDR1 is MNHEY and CDR2 is SVGAGI. The length of the CDR3 is 13 residues. Trimming left V 5 bases short and J 5 bases short, with 10 bases between. The CDR3 loop reads CASSNHRDQPQHF. The CDR3 DNA reads as TGTGCCAGCAGTAACCATCGGGATCAGCCCCAGCATTTT.

This clone showed up just once. The genes are TRBV12-3 or TRBV12-4 and TRBJ1-2; 8 positions agree with TRBD1. The CDR3 contains 13 residues. V lost 4 bases to trimming and J lost 5 bases; unmatched junction nucleotides: 3. CDR3: CASSWDRTYGYTF. The CDR3 DNA reads TGTGCCAGCAGTTGGGACAGGACTTATGGCTACACCTTC.

The genes are TRBV7-2 and TRBJ1-2, with D maybe TRBD1 (6 bases). The V end was cut by 2 bases, the J end by 6 bases, with 13 bases between. From germline, CDR1 is SGHTA and CDR2 FQGNSA. The CDR3 is 14 amino acids. The CDR3 here is CASSLNQGTNGYTF. CDR3 DNA sequence: TGTGCCAGCAGCTTAAACCAGGGGACTAATGGCTACACCTTC. The full variable domain, in which reference TRBV7-2 and TRBJ1-2 provide the parts outside the CDR3, is GAGVSQSPSNKVTEKGKDVELRCDPISGHTALYWYRQSLGQGLEFLIYFQGNSAPDKSGLPSDRFSAERTGGSVSTLTIQRTQQEDSAVYLCASSLNQGTNGYTFGSGTRLTVV.